This T cell receptor beta chain was captured by sequencing in a study of T cell responses to AZD1222 COVID-19 vaccine. Study-wide results and caveats: Repertoires were collected only later (after the peak T cell response had occurred). Only a handful of AZD1222 recipients, several in all, had baseline seropositivity.

Generated by immunoSEQ multiplex PCR, the TCRdb table keeps only in-frame clones and is missing some. The sample lists more than 95,000 clones, about nine tenths occurring once. The germline V and J ends were trimmed by 0 bases and 3 bases, with 6 bases remaining between them. This CDR3 is built from 13 residues. Germline loops: CDR1 LNHNV, CDR2 YYDKDF (reference sequence). Note on this clone: Its antigen remains unknown.

The chain employs TRBV15 and TRBJ2-7; D not resolved. This specimen consisted of peripheral blood, obtained on day 0 of AZD1222 vaccination. The source of this sequence is an adult in good health. CDR3 coding DNA: TGTGCCACCAGCAGAGAACTCCTCTACGAGCAGTACTTC. Amino acids: CATSRELLYEQYF.